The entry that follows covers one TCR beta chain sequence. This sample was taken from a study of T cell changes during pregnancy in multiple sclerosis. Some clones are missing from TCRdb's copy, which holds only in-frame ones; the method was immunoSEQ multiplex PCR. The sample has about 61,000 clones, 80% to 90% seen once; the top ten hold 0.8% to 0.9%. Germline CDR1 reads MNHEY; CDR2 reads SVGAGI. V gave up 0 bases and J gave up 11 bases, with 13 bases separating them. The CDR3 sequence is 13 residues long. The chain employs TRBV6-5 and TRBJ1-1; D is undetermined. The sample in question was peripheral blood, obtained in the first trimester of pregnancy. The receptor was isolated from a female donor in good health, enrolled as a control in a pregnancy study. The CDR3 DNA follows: TGTGCCAGCAGTTACTCTCAGGCTCCGACGGCTTTCTTT. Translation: CASSYSQAPTAFF.